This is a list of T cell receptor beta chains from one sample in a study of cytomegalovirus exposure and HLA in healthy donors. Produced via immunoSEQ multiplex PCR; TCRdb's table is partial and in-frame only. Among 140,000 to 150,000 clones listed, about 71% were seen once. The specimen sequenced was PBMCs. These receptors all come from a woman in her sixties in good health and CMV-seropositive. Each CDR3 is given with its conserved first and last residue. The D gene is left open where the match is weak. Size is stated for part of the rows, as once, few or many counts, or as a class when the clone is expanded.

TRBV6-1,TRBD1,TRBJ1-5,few,CASSEEGGRQPQHF,TGTGCCAGCAGTGAAGAAGGGGGCCGGCAGCCCCAGCATTTT
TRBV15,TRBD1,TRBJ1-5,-,CATSRAPTGGNQPQHF,TGTGCCACCAGCAGAGCCCCGACAGGGGGCAATCAGCCCCAGCATTTT
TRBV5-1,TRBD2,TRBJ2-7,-,CASSLDGGSAYEQYF,TGCGCCAGCAGCTTGGATGGCGGGAGCGCCTACGAGCAGTACTTC
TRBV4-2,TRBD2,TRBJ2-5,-,CASSQYSGREETQYF,TGTGCCAGCAGCCAGTATAGCGGGAGGGAGGAGACCCAGTACTTC
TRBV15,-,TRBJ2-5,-,CATSRDTGLGGESQYF,TGTGCCACCAGCAGAGATACAGGGTTGGGGGGGGAGTCCCAGTACTTC
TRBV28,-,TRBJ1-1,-,CATITESGTEAFF,TGTGCCACGATAACCGAAAGCGGCACTGAAGCTTTCTTT
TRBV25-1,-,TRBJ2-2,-,CASGQGIDTGELFF,TGTGCCAGCGGCCAGGGTATAGACACCGGGGAGCTGTTTTTT
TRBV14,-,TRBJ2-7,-,CASSPSGEEVYEQYF,TGTGCCAGCAGCCCTTCGGGGGAGGAGGTCTACGAGCAGTACTTC
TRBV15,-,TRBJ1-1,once,CATSRDLGRGLGNTEAFF,TGTGCCACCAGCAGAGATCTGGGCAGAGGGCTAGGGAACACTGAAGCTTTCTTT
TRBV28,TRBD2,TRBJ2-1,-,CASSLRPGSGVSSYNEQFF,TGTGCCAGCAGTTTACGTCCCGGTAGCGGGGTGAGCTCCTACAATGAGCAGTTCTTC
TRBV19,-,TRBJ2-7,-,CASSMGAGDEQYF,TGTGCCAGTAGTATGGGGGCAGGAGACGAGCAGTACTTC
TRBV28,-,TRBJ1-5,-,CASAPPAAVRSNQPQHF,TGTGCCAGCGCTCCCCCGGCAGCGGTGAGGAGCAATCAGCCCCAGCATTTT
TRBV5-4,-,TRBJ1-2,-,CASSSGGELNYGYTF,TGTGCCAGCAGCTCCGGGGGTGAACTTAACTATGGCTACACCTTC
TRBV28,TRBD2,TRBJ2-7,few,CASMSGLAGPYEQYF,TGTGCCAGCATGTCCGGACTAGCGGGACCCTACGAGCAGTACTTC
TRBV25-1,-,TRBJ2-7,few,CASSALRGSYEQYF,TGTGCCAGCAGTGCGTTGCGGGGCTCCTACGAGCAGTACTTC
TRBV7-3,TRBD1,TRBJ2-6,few,CASSWPPGQGASSGANVLTF,TGTGCCAGCAGCTGGCCGCCGGGACAGGGGGCGAGCTCTGGGGCCAACGTCCTGACTTTC
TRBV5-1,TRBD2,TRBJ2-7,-,CASSREGGSYEQYF,TGCGCCAGCAGCCGGGAGGGGGGCTCCTACGAGCAGTACTTC
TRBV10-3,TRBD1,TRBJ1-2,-,CAISESGQGGRYTF,TGTGCCATCAGTGAGTCCGGACAGGGGGGCCGCTACACCTTC
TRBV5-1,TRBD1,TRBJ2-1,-,CASSPAGTGVRNEQFF,TGCGCCAGCAGCCCAGCCGGGACAGGGGTTCGGAATGAGCAGTTCTTC
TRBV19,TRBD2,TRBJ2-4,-,CASRVGGTSGNIQYF,TGTGCCAGTAGGGTCGGGGGGACTAGCGGAAACATTCAGTACTTC
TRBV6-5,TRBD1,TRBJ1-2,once,CASSQDRAVGYGYTF,TGTGCCAGCAGCCAAGACAGGGCGGTGGGGTATGGCTACACCTTC
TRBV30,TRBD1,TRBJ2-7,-,CAWGTVAYEQYF,TGTGCCTGGGGGACAGTGGCCTACGAGCAGTACTTC
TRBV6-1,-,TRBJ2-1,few,CATSPDFSLFYEQFF,TGTGCCACCTCCCCGGACTTCTCTCTATTCTATGAGCAGTTCTTC
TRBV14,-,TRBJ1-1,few,CASSQVPGLSEAFF,TGTGCCAGCAGCCAAGTGCCAGGGTTGTCTGAAGCTTTCTTT
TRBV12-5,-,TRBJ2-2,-,CASGLGGVDGGELFF,TGTGCTAGTGGTTTGGGGGGGGTTGATGGCGGGGAGCTGTTTTTT
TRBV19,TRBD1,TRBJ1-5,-,CASSSGQGFQPQHF,TGTGCCAGTAGTTCGGGACAGGGATTTCAGCCCCAGCATTTT
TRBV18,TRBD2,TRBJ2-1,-,CASSTGTSGSYEQFF,TGTGCCAGCTCAACAGGGACTAGCGGGAGCTATGAGCAGTTCTTC
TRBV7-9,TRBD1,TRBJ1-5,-,CASSSNRGSNQPQHF,TGTGCCAGCAGCTCCAACAGGGGGAGCAATCAGCCCCAGCATTTT
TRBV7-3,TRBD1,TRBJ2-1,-,CASSLGDPGQGLGEQFF,TGTGCCAGCAGCTTAGGGGACCCGGGACAGGGGCTTGGTGAGCAGTTCTTC
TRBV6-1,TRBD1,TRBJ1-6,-,CASSAEGQGYNSPLHF,TGTGCCAGCAGTGCGGAAGGACAGGGCTATAATTCACCCCTCCACTTT